Sequencing of this T cell receptor (beta chain) was carried out in a study of T cell responses to AZD1222 COVID-19 vaccine. Germline loops: CDR1 SGHNT, CDR2 YENEEA. The CDR3 runs to 13 residues. The V end lost 5 bases, the J end lost 4 bases, and 10 bases lay between the germline ends. In the case of this clone: As yet, its antigen is unknown.

Notes on the study in general: Possibly, clonal diversity was underestimated; donors were largely white British and included more females. Spike-wide coverage was observed for vaccine-associated CD4 TCRs, with dominant responses at 160-218 and 743-854. All repertoire sampling was performed exclusively after the peak T cell response.

Data came from immunoSEQ multiplex PCR; TCRdb stores just in-frame clones and leaves some out. The table includes about 130,000 clones, 90% detected once. This sample comprised peripheral blood, obtained on day 0 of AZD1222 vaccination. The receptor's source is an adult in good health. The chain has TRBV11-3 and TRBJ2-3; D uncertain. CDR3 sequence: CASSVSRADTQYF. The CDR3 bases are TGTGCCAGCAGCGTTTCTAGGGCAGATACGCAGTATTTT.